A selection of T cell receptor beta chains follows, all from one sample in a study of shared T cell receptors in the human thymus. This table comes from immunoSEQ multiplex PCR, and its TCRdb copy is limited to in-frame clones, with some not included. The table includes roughly 560,000 clones, around three quarters detected once. The sample was also linked to a second study, of human thymus T cells.

The sample comprised thymocytes. These receptors were taken from a boy in the first two years of life with a congenital heart defect. Each CDR3 is given with its conserved first and last residue. The order of the fields is V gene, J gene, CDR3 protein.

TRBV7-9	TRBJ2-7	CASSSRDSHYEQYF
TRBV5-4	TRBJ1-1	CASSLVGQGLAFF
TRBV11-2	TRBJ2-5	CASSPRLAGIQETQYF
TRBV11-2	TRBJ2-5	CASSSREETQYF
TRBV30	TRBJ1-4	CAWSVRGMTGDATNEKLFF
TRBV29-1	TRBJ2-3	CSAQEGSTDTQYF
TRBV5-1	TRBJ2-3	CASSARGTDTQYF
TRBV5-6	TRBJ2-3	CASSFFTGTDTQYF
TRBV4-3	TRBJ2-5	CASSPGAGAGETQYF
TRBV7-7	TRBJ2-1	CASSLAVRITSGEQFF
TRBV27	TRBJ2-1	CASSLKDYLYNEQFF
TRBV15	TRBJ1-4	CATSGLKGRRGTNEKLFF
TRBV16	TRBJ2-6	CASSPRDSGANVLTF
TRBV6-5	TRBJ2-7	CASRPLAGADVEQYF
TRBV7-7	TRBJ2-1	CASSLGVAGYIGGGEMYNEQFF
TRBV5-6	TRBJ2-1	CASSLEGRLGLLDEQFF
TRBV11-2	TRBJ2-7	CASSFLAGGYEQYF
TRBV20-1	TRBJ1-1	CRFGGEAFF
TRBV19	TRBJ2-2	CASSIREDRGTTGELFF
TRBV25-1	TRBJ2-1	CASSALLREGYNEQFF
TRBV28	TRBJ2-5	CASRTPGTTVRETQYF
TRBV29-1	TRBJ2-7	CSGPPGQGPSYEQYF
TRBV19	TRBJ2-6	CASGAGFSGANVLTF
TRBV5-6	TRBJ2-1	CASSLVPSGPRRRYNEQFF
TRBV15	TRBJ2-1	CATSGRRKREIFWIEQFF
TRBV11-3	TRBJ1-1	CASSFGQGSTEAFF